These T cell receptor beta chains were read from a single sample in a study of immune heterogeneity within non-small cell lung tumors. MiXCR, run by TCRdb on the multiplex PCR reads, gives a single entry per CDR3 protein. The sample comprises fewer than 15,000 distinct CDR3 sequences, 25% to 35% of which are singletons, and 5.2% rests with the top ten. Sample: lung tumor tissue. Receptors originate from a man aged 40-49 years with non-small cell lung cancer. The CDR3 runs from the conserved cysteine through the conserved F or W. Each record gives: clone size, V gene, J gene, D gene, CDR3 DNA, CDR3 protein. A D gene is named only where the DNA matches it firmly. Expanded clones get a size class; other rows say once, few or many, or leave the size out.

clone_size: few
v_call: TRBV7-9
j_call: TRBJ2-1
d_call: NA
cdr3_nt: TGTGCCAGCAGGTATTCAGCATCTGAGCAGTTCTTC
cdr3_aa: CASRYSASEQFF

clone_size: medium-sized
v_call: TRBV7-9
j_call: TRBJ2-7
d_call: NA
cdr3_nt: TGTGCCAGCAGCACAGGGATTTCAGGCGAGCAGTACTTC
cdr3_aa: CASSTGISGEQYF

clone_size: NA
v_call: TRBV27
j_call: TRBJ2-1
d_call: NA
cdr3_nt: TGTGCCAGCAGCCCATATAACAATGAGCAGTTCTTC
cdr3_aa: CASSPYNNEQFF

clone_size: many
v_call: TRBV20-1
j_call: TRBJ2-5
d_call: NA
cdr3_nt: TGCAGTGCTAGCCCTTCCAGGGTCCCTCAGACCCAGTACTTC
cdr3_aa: CSASPSRVPQTQYF

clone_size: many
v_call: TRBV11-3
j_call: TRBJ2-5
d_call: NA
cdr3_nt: TGTGCCAGCAGCTTAGTAGAGACCCAGTACTTC
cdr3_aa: CASSLVETQYF

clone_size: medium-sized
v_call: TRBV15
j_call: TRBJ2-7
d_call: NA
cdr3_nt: TGTGCCACCAGCAGAGGGACATACGAGCAGTACTTC
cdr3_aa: CATSRGTYEQYF

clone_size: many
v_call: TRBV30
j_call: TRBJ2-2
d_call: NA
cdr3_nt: TGTGCCTGGAGTGGTAGTAACACCGGGGAGCTGTTTTTT
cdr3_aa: CAWSGSNTGELFF

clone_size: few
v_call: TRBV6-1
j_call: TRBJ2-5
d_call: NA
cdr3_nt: TGTGCCAGCAGTGAATTTGTGGAAGAGACCCAGTACTTC
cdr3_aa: CASSEFVEETQYF

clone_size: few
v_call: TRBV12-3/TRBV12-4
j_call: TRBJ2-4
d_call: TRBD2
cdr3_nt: TGTGCCAGCAGTTCGACCGGGACTAGCGGGAGGGGGGACAAAAACATTCAGTACTTC
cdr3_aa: CASSSTGTSGRGDKNIQYF

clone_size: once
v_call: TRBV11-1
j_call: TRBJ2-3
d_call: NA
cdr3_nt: TGTGCCAGCAGCTTCCGGACAGCTAGCACAAATACGCAGTATTTT
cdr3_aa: CASSFRTASTNTQYF

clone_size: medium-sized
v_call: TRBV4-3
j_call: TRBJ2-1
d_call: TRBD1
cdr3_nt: TGCGCCAGCAGCCCGCGACAGGGTGAGCAGTTCTTC
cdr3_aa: CASSPRQGEQFF

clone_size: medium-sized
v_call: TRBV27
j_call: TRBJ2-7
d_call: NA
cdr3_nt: TGTGCCAGCAGTTTGAAACAAACCCCCTCCTACGAGCAGTACTTC
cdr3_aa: CASSLKQTPSYEQYF

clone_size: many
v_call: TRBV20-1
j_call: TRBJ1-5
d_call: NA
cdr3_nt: TGCAGTGCCTCTTCCGGGGGAGGCAATCAGCCCCAGCATTTT
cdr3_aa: CSASSGGGNQPQHF

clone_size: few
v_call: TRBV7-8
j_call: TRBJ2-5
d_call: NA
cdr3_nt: TGTGCCAGCAGCTTAGGATCAACGTACCAAGAGACCCAGTACTTC
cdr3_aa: CASSLGSTYQETQYF

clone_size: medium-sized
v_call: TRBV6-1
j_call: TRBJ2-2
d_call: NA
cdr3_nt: TGTGCCAGCAGCTGGGGGGACAGAAACACCGGGGAGCTGTTTTTT
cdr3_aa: CASSWGDRNTGELFF

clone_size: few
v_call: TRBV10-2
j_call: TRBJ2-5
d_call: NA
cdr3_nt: TGCGCCAGCAGCCCCTCTCGGGGGGAGACCCAGTACTTC
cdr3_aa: CASSPSRGETQYF

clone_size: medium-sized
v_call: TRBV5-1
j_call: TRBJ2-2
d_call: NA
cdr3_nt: TGCGCCAGCAGCTTGGACGGACCACTCACCGGGGAGCTGTTTTTT
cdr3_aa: CASSLDGPLTGELFF

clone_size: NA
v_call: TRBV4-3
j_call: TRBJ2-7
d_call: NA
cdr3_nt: TGCGCCAGCAGCCAAGCAGGGAACTACGAGCAGTACTTC
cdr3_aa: CASSQAGNYEQYF

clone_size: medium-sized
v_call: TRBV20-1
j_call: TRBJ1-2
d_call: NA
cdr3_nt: TGCAGTGCTAGGGTCCCCGGGACGTTCTCTGGCTACACCTTC
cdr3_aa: CSARVPGTFSGYTF

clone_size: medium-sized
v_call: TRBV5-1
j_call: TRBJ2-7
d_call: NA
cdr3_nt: TGCGCCAGCAGCTTTGACAGGAGCAGCGAGCAGTACTTC
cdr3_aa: CASSFDRSSEQYF

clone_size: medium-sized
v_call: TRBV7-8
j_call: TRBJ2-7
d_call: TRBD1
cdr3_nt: TGTGCCAGCAGCCGACCCGACAGGGTCGGTGAGCAGTACTTC
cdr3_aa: CASSRPDRVGEQYF

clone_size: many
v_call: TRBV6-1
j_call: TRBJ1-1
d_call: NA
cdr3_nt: TGTGCCAGCAGTGACTCGGGAAGGGGCACTGAAGCTTTCTTT
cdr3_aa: CASSDSGRGTEAFF